One and the same sample provided the 11 T cell receptor beta chains below, sequenced in a study of a mutant IDH1 vaccine in newly diagnosed glioma. Sequencing used immunoSEQ multiplex PCR; TCRdb keeps in-frame clones, though not all of them. The sample has around 52,000 clones, over 60% seen once. These receptors are not linked to any known antigen. The time point was: week 35, safety follow-up. Every vaccination contained 300 ug of the mutant IDH1 20-mer peptide and was paired with topical imiquimod. Material: PBMCs, obtained from a glioma patient whose treatment included an IDH1 peptide vaccine. The receptors here all came from a man aged 40-55 years with glioma.

This clone was recorded a few times. The chain has TRBV27 and TRBJ1-3; 8 nucleotides align to TRBD1. Germline V CDR1 and CDR2: MNHEY, SMNVEV (reference sequence). The CDR3 spans 18 residues. V lost 3 bases, J lost 1 base, and 11 bases stayed unmatched. The CDR3 coding sequence is TGTGCCAGCAGTTTCAGTGGGCCCAGGGGGCGTTCTGGAAACACCATATATTTT. Translating gives CASSFSGPRGRSGNTIYF.

The chain carries TRBV7-9 and TRBJ2-7; weak D call: TRBD1 (6 bases). Germline loops: CDR1 SEHNR, CDR2 FQNEAQ (reference sequence). CDR3 size: 14 residues. Trimming removed 5 bases from V and 0 bases from J, with 11 bases in between. The CDR3 DNA reads TGTGCCAGCAGCATTGGACAGAGCTCCTACGAGCAGTACTTC. Protein sequence: CASSIGQSSYEQYF.

This clone has just one count. J is TRBJ1-2 and V is TRBV11-3; the D is unclear. Trimming shortened V by 1 base and J by 1 base, and 13 bases separated the two germline ends. Per the germline V gene, CDR1 is SGHNT and CDR2 is YENEEA. The CDR3 loop spans 16 amino acids. CDR3 sequence (DNA): TGTGCCAGCAGCTTAGGAGGTAGCCGAAATAACTATGGCTACACCTTC. It codes for CASSLGGSRNNYGYTF. The entire variable domain, with the rest obtained from reference TRBV11-3 and TRBJ1-2, is as follows: EAGVVQSPRYKIIEKKQPVAFWCNPISGHNTLYWYLQNLGQGPELLIRYENEEAVDDSQLPKDRFSAERLKGVDSTLKIQPAELGDSAVYLCASSLGGSRNNYGYTFGSGTRLTVV.

In its sample, this clone was seen once. The chain has TRBV2 and TRBJ2-2; 11 bases match TRBD2. Germline V lookup: CDR1 SNHLY, CDR2 FYNNEI. This CDR3 comprises 16 residues. Unmatched junction bases numbered 10, after V lost 4 bases and J lost 9 bases. CDR3 sequence (DNA): TGTGCCAGCAGTGGAGGGACTAGCGGTGAACGGAGGGAGCTGTTTTTT. This encodes CASSGGTSGERRELFF.

The J gene is TRBJ2-7, the V gene TRBV10-3; D may be TRBD1 (5 bases). V lost 3 bases and J lost 3, with 9 bases in between. This CDR3 contains 13 residues. Germline V gene lookup returns CDR1 ENHRY and CDR2 SYGVKD. CDR3 in DNA: TGTGCCATCAGTGAACAGGTGAACTACGAGCAGTACGTC. Translated, it gives CAISEQVNYEQYV.

The chain couples TRBV7-2 to TRBJ2-3; TRBD2 might be the D (5 bases). CDR1 is SGHTA, CDR2 FQGNSA, per germline. This CDR3 is built from 13 residues. Trimming stripped 2 bases from V and 5 bases from J, with 8 bases between. The CDR3 region has the DNA TGTGCCAGCAGCTTACGGGAAAGAGATACGCAGTATTTT. Translation: CASSLRERDTQYF.

As DNA, the CDR3 is TGTGCCAGCAGCTTAGGGGGACTAGCCAAAAACATTCAGTACTTC. Protein product: CASSLGGLAKNIQYF. The rearrangement joins TRBV7-9 to TRBJ2-4, with D perhaps matching TRBD2 (6 bases). V lost 1 base and J 0 bases, leaving 7 bases between the germline ends. This CDR3 region has 15 residues. Germline V gene data show CDR1 as SEHNR and CDR2 as FQNEAQ (reference sequence).

The chain has TRBV4-3 and TRBJ1-4, with 7 bases identical to TRBD1. CDR1 and CDR2 from the germline V gene are LGHNA and YSLEER. This CDR3 contains 16 residues. V gave up 3 bases and J gave up 0 bases; unmatched junction bases: 4. The CDR3 loop reads CASSQTTGATNEKLFF. The CDR3 coding sequence is TGCGCCAGCAGCCAGACCACAGGGGCAACTAATGAAAAACTGTTTTTT.

The rearrangement links TRBV25-1 to TRBJ2-7, with unresolved D. The CDR3 runs to 10 residues. Germline assignment: CDR1 MGHDK and CDR2 SYGVNS. The V end lost 4 bases, the J end lost 4 bases, and 2 bases lay between the germline ends. This CDR3 is CASSGYEQYF. DNA of the CDR3: TGTGCCAGCAGTGGGTACGAGCAGTACTTC.

The chain has TRBV5-4 and TRBJ1-2; a possible D gene is TRBD1 (6 bases). CDR3 length: 15 amino acids. Germline lookup yields CDR1 SGHNT and CDR2 YYREEE (reference sequence). V gave up 1 base and J gave up 2 bases, with 12 bases separating them. Here the CDR3 reads CASSLRGGRNYGYTF. CDR3 nucleotide sequence: TGTGCCAGCAGCTTGAGAGGGGGACGGAACTATGGCTACACCTTC.

This clone has a single count. This chain uses TRBV6-5 with TRBJ2-5; tentatively, D is TRBD2 (6 bases). The CDR3 runs to 14 residues. V was shortened by 4 bases and J by 5 bases, with 14 bases between the two germline ends. Germline V gene sequence: CDR1 MNHEY, CDR2 SVGAGI. This chain's CDR3 is CASSLSWRAETQYF. CDR3 in DNA: TGTGCCAGCAGTTTGTCGTGGAGGGCGGAGACCCAGTACTTC.